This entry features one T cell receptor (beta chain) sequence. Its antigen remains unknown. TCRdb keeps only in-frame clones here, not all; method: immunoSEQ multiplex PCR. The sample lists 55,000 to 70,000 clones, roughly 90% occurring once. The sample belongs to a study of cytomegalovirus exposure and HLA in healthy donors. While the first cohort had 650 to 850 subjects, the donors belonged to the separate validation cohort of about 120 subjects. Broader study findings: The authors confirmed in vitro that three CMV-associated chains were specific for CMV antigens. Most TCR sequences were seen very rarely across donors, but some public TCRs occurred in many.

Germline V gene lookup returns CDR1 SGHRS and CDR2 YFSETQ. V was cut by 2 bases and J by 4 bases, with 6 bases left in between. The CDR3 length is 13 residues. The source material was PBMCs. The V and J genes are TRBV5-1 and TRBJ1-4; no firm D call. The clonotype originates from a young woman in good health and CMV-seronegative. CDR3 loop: CASSFGVNEKLFF. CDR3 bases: TGCGCCAGCAGCTTCGGGGTTAATGAAAAACTGTTTTTT. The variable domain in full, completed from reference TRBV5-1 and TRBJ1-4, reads KAGVTQTPRYLIKTRGQQVTLSCSPISGHRSVSWYQQTPGQGLQFLFEYFSETQRNKGNFPGRFSGRQFSNSRSEMNVSTLELGDSALYLCASSFGVNEKLFFGSGTQLSVL.